This T cell receptor (beta chain) was documented in a study of blood T cell repertoires in COVID-19. Study at large: Donors in the United States, Italy and Spain gave samples during acute or convalescent COVID-19. Sample material is recorded as cDNA or gDNA derived from T cells, B-cell-depleted T cells, or PBMCs.

Source study methods: Amplification with reference gene primers provided the estimates of nucleated cell counts. Using immunoSEQ multiplex PCR, the repertoire was profiled, and TCRdb retains in-frame clones only, with some absent. V, J and clone size derive from that table, while D and trimming were established from the DNA sequence. Among 230,000 or so clones listed, about 79% were seen once. This clone was counted only a few times. The germline V gene has CDR1 SGHRS and CDR2 YFSETQ. V was pared by 0 bases and J by 8 bases, with 11 bases between. CDR3 size: 13 residues. This sequence was found in a man in his forties who had recovered from COVID-19. Material: peripheral blood. The V and J genes are TRBV5-1 and TRBJ1-2; D is unresolved. In DNA, the CDR3 is TGCGCCAGCAGCTTGGCCGGCAGGTCAGGCTACACCTTC. It translates to CASSLAGRSGYTF.